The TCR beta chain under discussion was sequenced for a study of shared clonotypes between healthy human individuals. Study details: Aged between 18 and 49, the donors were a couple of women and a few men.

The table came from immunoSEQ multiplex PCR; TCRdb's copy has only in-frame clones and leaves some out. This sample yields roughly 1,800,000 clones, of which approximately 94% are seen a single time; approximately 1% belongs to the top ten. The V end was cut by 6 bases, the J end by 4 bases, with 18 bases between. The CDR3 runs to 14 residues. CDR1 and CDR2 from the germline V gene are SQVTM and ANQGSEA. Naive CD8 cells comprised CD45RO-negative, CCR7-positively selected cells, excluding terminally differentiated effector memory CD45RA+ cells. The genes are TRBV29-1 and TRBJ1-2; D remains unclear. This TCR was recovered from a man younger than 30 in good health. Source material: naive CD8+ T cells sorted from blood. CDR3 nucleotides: TGCAGCGTCGACCGAGGGCCTCTAGGCTATGGCTACACCTTC. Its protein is CSVDRGPLGYGYTF.